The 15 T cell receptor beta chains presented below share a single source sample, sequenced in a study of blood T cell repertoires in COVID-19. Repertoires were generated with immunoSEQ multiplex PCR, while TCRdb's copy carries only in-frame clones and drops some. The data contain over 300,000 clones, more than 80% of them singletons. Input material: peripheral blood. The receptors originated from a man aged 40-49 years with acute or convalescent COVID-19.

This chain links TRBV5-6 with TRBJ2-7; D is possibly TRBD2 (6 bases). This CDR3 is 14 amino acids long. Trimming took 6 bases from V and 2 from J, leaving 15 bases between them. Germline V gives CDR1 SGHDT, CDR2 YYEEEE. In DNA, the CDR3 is TGTGCCAGCAACCCGGGAGAGGGTCCCTACGAGCAGTACTTC. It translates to CASNPGEGPYEQYF.

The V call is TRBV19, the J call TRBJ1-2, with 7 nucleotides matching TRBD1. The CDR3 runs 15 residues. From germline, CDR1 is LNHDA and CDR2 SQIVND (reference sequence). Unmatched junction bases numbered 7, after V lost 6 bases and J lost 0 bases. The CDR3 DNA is TGTGCCAGTAGGGGGACAGTCTTAGCTAACTATGGCTACACCTTC. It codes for CASRGTVLANYGYTF.

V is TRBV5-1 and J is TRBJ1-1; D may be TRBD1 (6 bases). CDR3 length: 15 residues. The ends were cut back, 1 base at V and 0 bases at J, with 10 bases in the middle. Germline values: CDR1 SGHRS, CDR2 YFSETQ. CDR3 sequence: CASSLNRVMNTEAFF. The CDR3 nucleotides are TGCGCCAGCAGCTTGAACAGGGTCATGAACACTGAAGCTTTCTTT.

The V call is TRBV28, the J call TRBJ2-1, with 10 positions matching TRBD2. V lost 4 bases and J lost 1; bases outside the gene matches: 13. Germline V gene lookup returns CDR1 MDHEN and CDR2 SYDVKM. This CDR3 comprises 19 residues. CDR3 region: CASSSPWRATSGSYNEQFF. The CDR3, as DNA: TGTGCCAGCAGTTCCCCGTGGAGGGCGACTAGCGGGTCCTACAATGAGCAGTTCTTC. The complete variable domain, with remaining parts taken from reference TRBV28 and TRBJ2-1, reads DVKVTQSSRYLVKRTGEKVFLECVQDMDHENMFWYRQDPGLGLRLIYFSYDVKMKEKGDIPEGYSVSREKKERFSLILESASTNQTSMYLCASSSPWRATSGSYNEQFFGPGTRLTVL.

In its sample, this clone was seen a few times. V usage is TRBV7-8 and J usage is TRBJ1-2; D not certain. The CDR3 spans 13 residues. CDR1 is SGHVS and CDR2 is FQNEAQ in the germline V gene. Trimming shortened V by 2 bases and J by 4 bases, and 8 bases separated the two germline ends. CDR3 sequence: CASSLSAAYGYTF. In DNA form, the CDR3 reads TGTGCCAGCAGCTTATCGGCGGCCTATGGCTACACCTTC.

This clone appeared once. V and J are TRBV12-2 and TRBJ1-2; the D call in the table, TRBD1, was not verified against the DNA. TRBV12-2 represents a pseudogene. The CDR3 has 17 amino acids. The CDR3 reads CASRLAGDRNENYGYTF. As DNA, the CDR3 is TGTGCAAGTCGCTTAGCTGGGGACAGGAACGAGAACTATGGCTACACCTTC.

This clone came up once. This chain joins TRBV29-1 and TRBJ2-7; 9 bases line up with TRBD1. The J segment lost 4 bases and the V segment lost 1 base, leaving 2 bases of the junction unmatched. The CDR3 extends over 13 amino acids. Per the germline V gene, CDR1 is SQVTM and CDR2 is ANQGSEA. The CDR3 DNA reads TGCAGCGTTGAAGGGGGGACAGGGTACGAGCAGTACTTC. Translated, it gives CSVEGGTGYEQYF.

Here the CDR3 reads CASREHLTALRAHF. CDR3 bases: TGTGCCAGCAGAGAACACCTGACAGCCCTCCGGGCCCACTTT. This sequence joins TRBV2 and TRBJ1-6, with D possibly TRBD1 on 5 matching bases. The CDR3 length is 14 residues. Trimming took off 6 bases at V and 18 bases at J, with 24 bases between the two ends. Germline lookup yields CDR1 SNHLY and CDR2 FYNNEI.

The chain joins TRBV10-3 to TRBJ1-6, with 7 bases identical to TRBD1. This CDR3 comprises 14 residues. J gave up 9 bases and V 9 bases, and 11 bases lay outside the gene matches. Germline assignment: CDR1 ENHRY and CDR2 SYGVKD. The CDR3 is CAIRSETGPSPLHF. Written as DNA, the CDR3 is TGTGCCATTCGGTCGGAGACAGGGCCTTCACCCCTCCACTTT.

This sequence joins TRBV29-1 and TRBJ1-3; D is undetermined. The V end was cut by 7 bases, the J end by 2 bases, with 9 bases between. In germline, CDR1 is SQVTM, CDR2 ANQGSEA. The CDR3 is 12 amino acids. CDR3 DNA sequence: TGCAGCGCCGGGAGCACTGGAAACACCATATATTTT. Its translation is CSAGSTGNTIYF.

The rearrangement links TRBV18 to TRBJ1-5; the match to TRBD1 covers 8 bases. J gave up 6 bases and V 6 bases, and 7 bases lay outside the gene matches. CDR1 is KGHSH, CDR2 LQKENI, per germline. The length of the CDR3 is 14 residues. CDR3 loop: CASSLRQGSQPQHF. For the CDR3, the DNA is TGTGCCAGCTCGCTCAGACAGGGGAGTCAGCCCCAGCATTTT. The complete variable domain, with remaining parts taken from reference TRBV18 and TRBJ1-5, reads NAGVMQNPRHLVRRRGQEARLRCSPMKGHSHVYWYRQLPEEGLKFMVYLQKENIIDESGMPKERFSAEFPKEGPSILRIQQVVRGDSAAYFCASSLRQGSQPQHFGDGTRLSIL.

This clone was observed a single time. The CDR3 loop is CASSRTTNQPQHF. CDR3 DNA sequence: TGTGCCAGCAGTAGAACTACAAATCAGCCCCAGCATTTT. The chain recombines TRBV6-4 with TRBJ1-5, with D uncertain. The CDR3 has 13 amino acids. V lost 5 bases and J 4 bases, leaving 9 bases between the germline ends. The germline gives CDR1 MRHNA, CDR2 SNTAGT.

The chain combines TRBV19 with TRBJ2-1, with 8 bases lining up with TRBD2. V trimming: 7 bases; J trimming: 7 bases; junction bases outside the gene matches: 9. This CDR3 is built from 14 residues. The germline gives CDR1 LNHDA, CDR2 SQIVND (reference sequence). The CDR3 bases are TGTGCCAGTAACGGGGGGGCATCGAGGAATGAGCAGTTCTTC. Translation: CASNGGASRNEQFF.

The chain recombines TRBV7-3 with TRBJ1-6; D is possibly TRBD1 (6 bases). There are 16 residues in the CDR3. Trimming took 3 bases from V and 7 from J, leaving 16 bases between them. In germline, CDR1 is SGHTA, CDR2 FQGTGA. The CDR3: CASSLRGGRGNSPLHF. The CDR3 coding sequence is TGTGCCAGCAGCTTGAGGGGGGGTCGAGGAAATTCACCCCTCCACTTT.

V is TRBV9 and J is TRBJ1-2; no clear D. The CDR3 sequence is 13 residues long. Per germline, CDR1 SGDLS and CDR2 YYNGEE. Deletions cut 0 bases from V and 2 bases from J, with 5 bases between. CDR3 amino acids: CASSVGPNYGYTF. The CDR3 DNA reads TGTGCCAGCAGCGTAGGGCCGAACTATGGCTACACCTTC.